The 5 T cell receptor beta chains listed next were all sequenced from one sample in a study of CD8+ T cells in alopecia areata. The authors extracted RNA and reverse transcribed it into cDNA as the sequencing template. Sequencing was performed with immunoSEQ multiplex PCR; in TCRdb, only in-frame clones are kept and a portion is missing. The sample shows 190,000 or so clones, roughly 64% of them seen only once. The treatment: oral pan-JAK inhibitor, 5-10 mg twice daily. This material consisted of CD4+ T cells sorted from blood, taken at week 24, from a patient treated with tofacitinib. These receptors originate from a human donor with alopecia areata.

The J gene is TRBJ2-5, the V gene TRBV4-1; a weak D match, TRBD1 (6 bases). This CDR3 has 15 amino acids. Germline assignment: CDR1 MGHRA and CDR2 YSYEKL. With 1 base removed from V and 3 bases from J, the gap between germline ends came to 12 bases. CDR3 loop: CASSQGRDTKETQYF. As DNA, the CDR3 is TGCGCCAGCAGCCAAGGCCGGGACACGAAAGAGACCCAGTACTTC.

The CDR3 DNA is TGTGCCAGCCAGGGACGCCGGAACACTGAAGCTTTCTTT. This translates into CASQGRRNTEAFF. J is TRBJ1-1 and V is TRBV6-5; D might be TRBD1 (5 bases). CDR3 length: 13 residues. Looked up from germline, CDR1 is MNHEY and CDR2 is SVGAGI. V was shortened by 8 bases and J by 1 base, with 11 bases between the two germline ends.

The genes are TRBV6-5 and TRBJ2-3; either TRBD1 or TRBD2 may fit D (5 bases each). Trimming left V 7 bases short and J 6 bases short, with 17 bases between. The CDR3 runs to 14 residues. Germline V gives CDR1 MNHEY, CDR2 SVGAGI. The DNA for the CDR3 is TGTGCCAGCACCGACCGGGACCTCTCGGATACGCAGTATTTT. Its protein product is CASTDRDLSDTQYF.

In this sample, this clone turned up a few times. The V and J genes are TRBV29-1 and TRBJ2-1, with TRBD2 matching 11 bases. Trimming removed 4 bases from V and 7 bases from J; junction bases left unmatched: 0. The CDR3 is 12 amino acids. CDR1 and CDR2 from the germline V gene are SQVTM and ANQGSEA. CDR3 loop: CSVGLAGNEQFF. CDR3 nucleotide sequence: TGCAGCGTTGGACTAGCGGGGAATGAGCAGTTCTTC.

This chain uses TRBV7-9 with TRBJ2-3; 11 bases map to TRBD2. Germline V gives CDR1 SEHNR, CDR2 FQNEAQ (reference sequence). The J segment lost 3 bases and the V segment lost 5 bases, leaving 13 bases of the junction unmatched. The CDR3 is made up of 18 amino acids. CDR3 sequence: CASSPGLSGRAGTDTQYF. The CDR3 DNA sequence: TGTGCCAGCAGCCCAGGACTTAGCGGGAGGGCCGGGACAGATACGCAGTATTTT.